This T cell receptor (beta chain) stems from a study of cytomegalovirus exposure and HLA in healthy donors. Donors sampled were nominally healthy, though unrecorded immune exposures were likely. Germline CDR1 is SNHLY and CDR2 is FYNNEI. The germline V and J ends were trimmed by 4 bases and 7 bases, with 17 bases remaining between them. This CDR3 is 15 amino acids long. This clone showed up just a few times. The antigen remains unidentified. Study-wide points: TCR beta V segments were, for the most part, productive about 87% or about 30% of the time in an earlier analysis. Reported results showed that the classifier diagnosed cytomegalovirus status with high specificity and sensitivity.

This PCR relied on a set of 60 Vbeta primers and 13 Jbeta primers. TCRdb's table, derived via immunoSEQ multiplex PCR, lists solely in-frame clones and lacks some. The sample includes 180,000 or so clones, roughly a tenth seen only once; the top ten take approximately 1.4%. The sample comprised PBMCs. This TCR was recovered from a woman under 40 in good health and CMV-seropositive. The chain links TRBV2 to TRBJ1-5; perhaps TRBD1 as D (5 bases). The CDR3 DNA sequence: TGTGCCAGCAGTGGGACGGGGTCTGGGGGGCAGCCCCAGCATTTT. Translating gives CASSGTGSGGQPQHF.